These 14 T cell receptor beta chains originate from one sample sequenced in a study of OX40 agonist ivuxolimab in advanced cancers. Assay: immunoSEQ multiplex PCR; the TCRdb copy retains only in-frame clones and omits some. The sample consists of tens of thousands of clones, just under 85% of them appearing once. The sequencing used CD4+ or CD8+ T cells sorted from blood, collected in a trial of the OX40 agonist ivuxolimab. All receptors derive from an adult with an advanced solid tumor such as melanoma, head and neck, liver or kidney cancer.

The CDR3 region has the DNA TGTGCCAGCAGACCCACCGGGACAAAACAGTTCTTC. This translates into CASRPTGTKQFF. The chain carries TRBV28 and TRBJ2-1; D might be TRBD1 (6 bases). V dropped 6 bases and J dropped 13 bases, with 16 bases sitting between them. The CDR3 contains 12 residues. Germline-derived CDR1 and CDR2 are MDHEN and SYDVKM.

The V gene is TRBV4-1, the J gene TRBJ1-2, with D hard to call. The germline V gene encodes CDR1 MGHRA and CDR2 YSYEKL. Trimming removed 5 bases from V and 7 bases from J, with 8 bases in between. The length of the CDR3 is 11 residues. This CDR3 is CASSNFRGYTF. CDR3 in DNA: TGCGCCAGCAGCAACTTCCGTGGCTACACCTTC.

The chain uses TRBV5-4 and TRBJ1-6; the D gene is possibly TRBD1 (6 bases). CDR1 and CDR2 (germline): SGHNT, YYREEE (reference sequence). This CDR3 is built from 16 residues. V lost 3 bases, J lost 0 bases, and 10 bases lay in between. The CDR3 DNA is TGTGCCAGCAGCTCAGGGGAAAGCTCCTATAATTCACCCCTCCACTTT. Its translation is CASSSGESSYNSPLHF.

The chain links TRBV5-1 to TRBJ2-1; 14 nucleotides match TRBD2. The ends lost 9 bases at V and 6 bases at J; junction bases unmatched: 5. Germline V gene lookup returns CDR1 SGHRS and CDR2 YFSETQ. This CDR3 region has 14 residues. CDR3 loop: CATRTSGGPNEQFF. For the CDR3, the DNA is TGCGCCACCCGGACTAGCGGGGGGCCCAATGAGCAGTTCTTC.

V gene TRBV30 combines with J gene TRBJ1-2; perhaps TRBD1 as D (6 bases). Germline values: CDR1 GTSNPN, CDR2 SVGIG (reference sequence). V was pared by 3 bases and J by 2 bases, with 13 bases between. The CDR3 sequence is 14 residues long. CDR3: CAWSASRGNYGYTF. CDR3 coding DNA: TGTGCCTGGAGCGCCTCCAGGGGAAACTATGGCTACACCTTC.

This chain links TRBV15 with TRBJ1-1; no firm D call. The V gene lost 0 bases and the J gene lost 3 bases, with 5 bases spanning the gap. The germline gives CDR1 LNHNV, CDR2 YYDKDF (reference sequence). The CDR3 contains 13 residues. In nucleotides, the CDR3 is TGTGCCACCAGCAGAGATATCGACACTGAAGCTTTCTTT. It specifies CATSRDIDTEAFF.

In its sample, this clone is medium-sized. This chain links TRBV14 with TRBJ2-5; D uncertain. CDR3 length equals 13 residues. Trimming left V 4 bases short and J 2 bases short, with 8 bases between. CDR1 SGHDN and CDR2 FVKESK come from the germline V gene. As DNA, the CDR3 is TGTGCCAGCAGCCCAACAGTGCAAGAGACCCAGTACTTC. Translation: CASSPTVQETQYF.

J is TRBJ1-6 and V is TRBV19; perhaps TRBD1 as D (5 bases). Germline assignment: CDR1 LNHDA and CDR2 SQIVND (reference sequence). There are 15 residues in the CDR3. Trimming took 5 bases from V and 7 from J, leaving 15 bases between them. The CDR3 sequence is CASSDYSGTNSPLHF. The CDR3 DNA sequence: TGTGCCAGTAGTGACTATTCCGGGACGAATTCACCCCTCCACTTT.

CDR3 in amino acids: CASSLVGQGDSPLHF. CDR3 nucleotides: TGTGCCAGCAGCCTAGTAGGACAGGGAGATTCACCCCTCCACTTT. The V and J genes are TRBV7-9 and TRBJ1-6; 8 nucleotides line up with TRBD1. Germline assignment: CDR1 SEHNR and CDR2 FQNEAQ (reference sequence). V lost 5 bases to trimming and J lost 8 bases; unmatched junction nucleotides: 8. This CDR3 is built from 15 residues.

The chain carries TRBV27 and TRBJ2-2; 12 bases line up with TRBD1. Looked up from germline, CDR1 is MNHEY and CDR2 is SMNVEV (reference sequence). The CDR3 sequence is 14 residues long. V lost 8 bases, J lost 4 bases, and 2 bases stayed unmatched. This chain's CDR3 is CASGTGGGTGELFF. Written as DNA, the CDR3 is TGTGCCAGCGGGACAGGGGGCGGCACCGGGGAGCTGTTTTTT.

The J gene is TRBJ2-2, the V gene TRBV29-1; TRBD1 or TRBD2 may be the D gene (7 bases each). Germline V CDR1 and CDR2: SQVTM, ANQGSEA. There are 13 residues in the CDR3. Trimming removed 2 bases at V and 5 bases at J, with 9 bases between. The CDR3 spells CSVEQGGTGELFF. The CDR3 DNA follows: TGCAGCGTTGAACAGGGGGGGACCGGGGAGCTGTTTTTT.

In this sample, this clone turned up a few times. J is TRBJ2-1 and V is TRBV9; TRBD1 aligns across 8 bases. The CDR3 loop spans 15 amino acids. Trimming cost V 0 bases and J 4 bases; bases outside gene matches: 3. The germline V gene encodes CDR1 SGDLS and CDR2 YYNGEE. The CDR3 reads CASSVVTGGYNEQFF. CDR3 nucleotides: TGTGCCAGCAGCGTAGTTACAGGGGGGTACAATGAGCAGTTCTTC.

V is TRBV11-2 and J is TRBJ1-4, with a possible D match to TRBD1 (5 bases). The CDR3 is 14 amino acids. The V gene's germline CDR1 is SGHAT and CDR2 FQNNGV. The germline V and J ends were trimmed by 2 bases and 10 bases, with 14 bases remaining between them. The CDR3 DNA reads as TGTGCCAGCAGCTTATTTACGGGGGAGGGAAAACTGTTTTTT. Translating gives CASSLFTGEGKLFF.

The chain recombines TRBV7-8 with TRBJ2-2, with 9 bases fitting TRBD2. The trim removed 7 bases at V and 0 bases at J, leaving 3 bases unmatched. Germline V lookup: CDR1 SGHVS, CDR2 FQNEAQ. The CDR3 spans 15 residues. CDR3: CASNRLAANTGELFF. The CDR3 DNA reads TGTGCCAGCAACCGACTAGCGGCGAACACCGGGGAGCTGTTTTTT.